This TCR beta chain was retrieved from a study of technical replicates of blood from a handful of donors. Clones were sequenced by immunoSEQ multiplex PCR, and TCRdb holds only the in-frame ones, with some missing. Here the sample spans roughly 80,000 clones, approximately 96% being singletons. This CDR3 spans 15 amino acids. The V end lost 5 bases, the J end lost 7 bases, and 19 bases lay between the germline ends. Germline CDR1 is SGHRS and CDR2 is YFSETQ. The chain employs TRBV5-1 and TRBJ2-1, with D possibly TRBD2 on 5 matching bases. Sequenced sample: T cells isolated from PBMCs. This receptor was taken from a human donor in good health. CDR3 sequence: CASSNRDTKRNEQFF. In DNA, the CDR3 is TGCGCCAGCAGTAACCGGGATACCAAGCGGAATGAGCAGTTCTTC.